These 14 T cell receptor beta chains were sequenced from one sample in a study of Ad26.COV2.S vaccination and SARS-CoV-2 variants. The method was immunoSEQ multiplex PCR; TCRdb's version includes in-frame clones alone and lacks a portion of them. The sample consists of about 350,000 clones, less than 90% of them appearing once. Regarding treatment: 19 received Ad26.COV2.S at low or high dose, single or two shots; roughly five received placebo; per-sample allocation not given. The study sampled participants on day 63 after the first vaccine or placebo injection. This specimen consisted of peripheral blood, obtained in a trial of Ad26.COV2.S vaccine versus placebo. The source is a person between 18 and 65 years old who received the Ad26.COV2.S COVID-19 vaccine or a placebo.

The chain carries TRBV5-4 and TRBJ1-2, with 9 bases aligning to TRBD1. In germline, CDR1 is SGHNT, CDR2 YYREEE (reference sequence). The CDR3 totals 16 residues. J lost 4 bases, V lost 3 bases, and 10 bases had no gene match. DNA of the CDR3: TGTGCCAGCAGCTCGGACAGGGGTGGGTATGGCTATGGCTACACCTTC. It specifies CASSSDRGGYGYGYTF.

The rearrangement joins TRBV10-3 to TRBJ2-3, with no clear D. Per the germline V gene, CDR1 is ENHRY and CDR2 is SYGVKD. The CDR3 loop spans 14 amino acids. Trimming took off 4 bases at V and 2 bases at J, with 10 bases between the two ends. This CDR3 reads CAISAVRATDTQYF. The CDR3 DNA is TGTGCCATCAGTGCTGTCAGAGCCACAGATACGCAGTATTTT.

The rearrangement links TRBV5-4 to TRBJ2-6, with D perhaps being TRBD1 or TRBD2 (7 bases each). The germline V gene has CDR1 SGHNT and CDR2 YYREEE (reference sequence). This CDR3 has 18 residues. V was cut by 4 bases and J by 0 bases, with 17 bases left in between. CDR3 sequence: CASSGAGQTVSGANVLTF. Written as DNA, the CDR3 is TGTGCCAGCAGCGGAGCGGGACAGACTGTCTCTGGGGCCAACGTCCTGACTTTC.

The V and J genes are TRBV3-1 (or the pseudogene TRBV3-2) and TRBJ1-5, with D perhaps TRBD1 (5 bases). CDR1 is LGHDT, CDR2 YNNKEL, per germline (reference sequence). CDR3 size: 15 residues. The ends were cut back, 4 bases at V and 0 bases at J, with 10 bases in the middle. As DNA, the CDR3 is TGTGCCAGCAGCCGGGACGGAAATAGCAATCAGCCCCAGCATTTT. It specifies CASSRDGNSNQPQHF.

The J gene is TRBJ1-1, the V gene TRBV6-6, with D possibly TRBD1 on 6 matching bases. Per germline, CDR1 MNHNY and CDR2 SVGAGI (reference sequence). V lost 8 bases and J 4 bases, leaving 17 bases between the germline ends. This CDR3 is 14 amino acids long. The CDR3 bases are TGTGCCAGCGGGACACGGGGGCGAATCACTGAAGCTTTCTTT. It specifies CASGTRGRITEAFF.

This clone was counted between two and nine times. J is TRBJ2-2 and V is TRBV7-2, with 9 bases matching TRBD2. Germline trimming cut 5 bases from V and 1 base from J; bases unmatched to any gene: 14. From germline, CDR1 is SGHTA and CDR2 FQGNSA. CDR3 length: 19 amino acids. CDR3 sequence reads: CASSLRKDRLAENTGELFF. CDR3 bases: TGTGCCAGCAGCCTTAGGAAAGACAGACTAGCGGAGAACACCGGGGAGCTGTTTTTT.

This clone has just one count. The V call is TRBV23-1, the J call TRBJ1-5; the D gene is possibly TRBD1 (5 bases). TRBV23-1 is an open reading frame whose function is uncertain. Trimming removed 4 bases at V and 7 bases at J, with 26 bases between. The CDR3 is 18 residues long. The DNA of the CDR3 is TGCGCCAGCAGTCCCCCCTCAGTTGTAATGTCCGGGGGACAGCCCCAGCATTTT. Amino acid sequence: CASSPPSVVMSGGQPQHF.

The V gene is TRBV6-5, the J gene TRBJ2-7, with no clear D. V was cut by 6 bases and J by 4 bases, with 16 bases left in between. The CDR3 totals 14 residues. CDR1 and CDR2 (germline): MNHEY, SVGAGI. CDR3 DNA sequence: TGTGCCAGCAGATCGGTCTCCTGGAGTTACGAGCAGTACTTC. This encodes CASRSVSWSYEQYF.

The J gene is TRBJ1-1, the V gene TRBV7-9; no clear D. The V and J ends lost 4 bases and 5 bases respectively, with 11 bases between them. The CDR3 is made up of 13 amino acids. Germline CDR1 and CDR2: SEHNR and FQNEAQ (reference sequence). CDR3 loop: CASSSGGGTEAFF. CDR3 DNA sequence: TGTGCCAGCAGCTCCGGAGGCGGGACTGAAGCTTTCTTT.

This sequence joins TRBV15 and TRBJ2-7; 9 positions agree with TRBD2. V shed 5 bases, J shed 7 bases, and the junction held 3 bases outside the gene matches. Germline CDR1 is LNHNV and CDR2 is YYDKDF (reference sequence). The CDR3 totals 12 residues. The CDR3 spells CATSGGGVEQYF. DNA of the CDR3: TGTGCCACCAGCGGCGGGGGGGTTGAGCAGTACTTC.

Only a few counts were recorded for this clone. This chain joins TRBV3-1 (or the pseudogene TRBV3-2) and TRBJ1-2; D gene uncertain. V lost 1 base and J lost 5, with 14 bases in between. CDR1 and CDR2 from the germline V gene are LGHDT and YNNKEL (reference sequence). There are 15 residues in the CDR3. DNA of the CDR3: TGTGCCAGCAGCCAAGGTGGCGGGGATCCATATGGCTACACCTTC. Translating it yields CASSQGGGDPYGYTF.

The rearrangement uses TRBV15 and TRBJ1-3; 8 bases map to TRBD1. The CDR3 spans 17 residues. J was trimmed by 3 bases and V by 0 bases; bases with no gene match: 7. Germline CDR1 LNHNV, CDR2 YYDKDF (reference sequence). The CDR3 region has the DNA TGTGCCACCAGCAGAGATCCCCAGGGGGCTGGTGGAAACACCATATATTTT. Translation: CATSRDPQGAGGNTIYF. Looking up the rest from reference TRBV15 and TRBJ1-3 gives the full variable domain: DAMVIQNPRYQVTQFGKPVTLSCSQTLNHNVMYWYQQKSSQAPKLLFHYYDKDFNNEADTPDNFQSRRPNTSFCFLDIRSPGLGDTAMYLCATSRDPQGAGGNTIYFGEGSWLTVV.

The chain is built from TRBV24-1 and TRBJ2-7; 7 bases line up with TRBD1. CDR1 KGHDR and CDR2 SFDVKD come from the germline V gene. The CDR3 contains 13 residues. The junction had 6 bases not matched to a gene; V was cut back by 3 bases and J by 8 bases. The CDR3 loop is CATSDRDSGKQYF. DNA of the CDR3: TGTGCCACCAGTGATCGGGACAGTGGCAAGCAGTACTTC.

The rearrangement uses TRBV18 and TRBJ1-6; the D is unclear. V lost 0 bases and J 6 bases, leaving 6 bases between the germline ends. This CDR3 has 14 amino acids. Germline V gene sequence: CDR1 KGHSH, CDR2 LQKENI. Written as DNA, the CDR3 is TGTGCCAGCTCACCACCGAGGGTTAATTCACCCCTCCACTTT. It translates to CASSPPRVNSPLHF.